The clone carrying this TCR beta chain was observed a handful of times. The data stem from a study of cytomegalovirus exposure and HLA in healthy donors. The PCR made use of 60 Vbeta and 13 Jbeta primers. Repertoires were generated with immunoSEQ multiplex PCR, while TCRdb's copy carries only in-frame clones and drops some. This sample has hundreds of thousands of clones, with more than 75% found just once. The CDR3 runs 13 residues. The germline V gene has CDR1 ENHRY and CDR2 SYGVKD. The trim removed 7 bases at V and 4 bases at J, leaving 4 bases unmatched. This receptor was obtained from a man between 35 and 55 years old in good health and CMV-seropositive. Sequencing was done on a sample of PBMCs. The V call is TRBV10-3, the J call TRBJ1-5; 7 nucleotides agree with TRBD1. This chain's CDR3 is CAIKGTANQPQHF. The CDR3 DNA is TGTGCCATCAAAGGGACAGCGAATCAGCCCCAGCATTTT.